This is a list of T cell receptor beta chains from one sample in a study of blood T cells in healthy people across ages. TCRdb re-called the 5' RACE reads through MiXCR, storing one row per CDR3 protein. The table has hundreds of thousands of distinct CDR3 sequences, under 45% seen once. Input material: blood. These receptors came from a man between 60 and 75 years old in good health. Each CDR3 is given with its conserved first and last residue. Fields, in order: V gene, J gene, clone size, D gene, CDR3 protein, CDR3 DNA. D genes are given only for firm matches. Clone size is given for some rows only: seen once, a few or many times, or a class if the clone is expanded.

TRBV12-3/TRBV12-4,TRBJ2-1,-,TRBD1,CASSSPGQAIDEQFF,TGTGCCAGCAGTTCCCCGGGACAGGCTATCGATGAGCAGTTCTTC
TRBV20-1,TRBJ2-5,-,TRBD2,CSARTPSGGADSDEQYF,TGCAGTGCTAGAACCCCTAGCGGGGGGGCTGATAGCGATGAGCAGTACTTC
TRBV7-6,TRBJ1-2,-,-,CASSLADMGNGYTF,TGTGCCAGCAGCTTAGCGGACATGGGGAATGGCTACACCTTC
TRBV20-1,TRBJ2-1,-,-,CSARDPRTSSYNEQFF,TGCAGTGCTAGAGATCCTCGGACCAGCTCCTACAATGAGCAGTTCTTC
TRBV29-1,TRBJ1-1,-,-,CSVEGALGTEAFF,TGCAGCGTTGAAGGGGCCCTCGGGACTGAAGCTTTCTTT
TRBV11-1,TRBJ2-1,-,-,CASSLGRTYTSEQFF,TGTGCCAGCAGCTTAGGGAGGACCTACACAAGTGAGCAGTTCTTC
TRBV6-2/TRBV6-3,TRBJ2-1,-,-,CASSELAANNEQFF,TGTGCCAGCAGTGAATTAGCGGCTAACAATGAGCAGTTCTTC
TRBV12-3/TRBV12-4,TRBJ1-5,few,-,CASSLEVQPQHF,TGTGCCAGCAGTTTGGAGGTTCAGCCCCAGCATTTT
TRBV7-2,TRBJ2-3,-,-,CASSPRERTDTQYF,TGTGCCAGCAGCCCCAGGGAAAGGACAGATACGCAGTATTTT
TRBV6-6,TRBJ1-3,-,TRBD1,CASSKKTGQGAGNTIYF,TGTGCCAGCAGTAAAAAAACGGGACAGGGGGCAGGAAACACCATATATTTT
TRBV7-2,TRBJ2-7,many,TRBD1,CASSLVGQGSYEQYF,TGTGCCAGCAGCTTAGTTGGACAGGGCTCCTACGAGCAGTACTTC
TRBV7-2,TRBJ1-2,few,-,CASSLGAREYGYTF,TGTGCCAGCAGCTTAGGGGCCAGGGAGTATGGCTACACCTTC
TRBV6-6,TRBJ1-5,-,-,CASSGQSQPQHF,TGTGCCAGCAGTGGACAGAGTCAGCCCCAGCATTTT
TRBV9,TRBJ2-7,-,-,CASSVEVRNNEQYF,TGTGCCAGCAGCGTAGAGGTCAGAAACAATGAGCAGTACTTC
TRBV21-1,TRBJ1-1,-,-,CASIAGGTEAFF,TGTGCCAGCATTGCAGGGGGCACTGAAGCTTTCTTT
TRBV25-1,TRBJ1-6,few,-,CASSDPGTPGHNSPLHF,TGTGCCAGCAGTGATCCCGGGACCCCGGGCCATAATTCACCCCTCCACTTT
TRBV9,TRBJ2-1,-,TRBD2,CASSVRLAGNEQFF,TGTGCCAGCAGCGTTAGACTAGCGGGGAATGAGCAGTTCTTC
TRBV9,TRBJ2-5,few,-,CASSVGLIETQYF,TGTGCCAGCAGCGTGGGACTGATAGAGACCCAGTACTTC
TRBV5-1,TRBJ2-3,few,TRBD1,CASSIGTGKDTQYF,TGCGCCAGCAGCATTGGGACAGGGAAGGATACGCAGTATTTT
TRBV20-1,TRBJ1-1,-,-,CSARDGAFF,TGCAGTGCTAGAGACGGGGCTTTCTTT
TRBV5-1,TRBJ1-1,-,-,CASRQGEGLNTEAFF,TGCGCCAGCAGGCAGGGAGAAGGCTTGAACACTGAAGCTTTCTTT
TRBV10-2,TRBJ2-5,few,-,CASSESSQETQYF,TGCGCCAGCAGTGAGTCTAGTCAAGAGACCCAGTACTTC
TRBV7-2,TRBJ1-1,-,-,CASSLSTGTEAFF,TGTGCCAGCAGCTTGTCCACGGGCACTGAAGCTTTCTTT
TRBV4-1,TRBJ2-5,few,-,CASAPGSQETQYF,TGCGCCAGCGCCCCAGGGAGCCAAGAGACCCAGTACTTC
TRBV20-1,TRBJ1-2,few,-,CSATLGFDGYTF,TGCAGTGCCACTTTGGGGTTCGATGGCTACACCTTC
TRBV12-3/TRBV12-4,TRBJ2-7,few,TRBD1,CASRLQGRMDKQYF,TGTGCCAGCAGACTACAGGGGAGAATGGATAAGCAGTACTTC
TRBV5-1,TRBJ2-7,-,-,CASSWDPSRNEQYF,TGCGCCAGCAGCTGGGACCCCTCCAGAAATGAGCAGTACTTC
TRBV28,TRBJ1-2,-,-,CASSFQGWNYGYTF,TGTGCCAGCAGTTTCCAAGGGTGGAACTATGGCTACACCTTC
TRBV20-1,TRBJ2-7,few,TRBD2,CSAAGLAGRYEQYF,TGCAGTGCTGCCGGACTAGCGGGGCGGTACGAGCAGTACTTC
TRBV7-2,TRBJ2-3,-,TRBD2,CASSLYGTSGASTDTQYF,TGTGCCAGCAGCTTATACGGGACTAGCGGTGCTAGCACAGATACGCAGTATTTT
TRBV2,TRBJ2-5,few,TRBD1,CASIESTGGQYF,TGTGCCAGCATTGAAAGCACAGGGGGGCAGTACTTC
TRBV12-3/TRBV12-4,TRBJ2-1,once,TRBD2,CASGPLGTSGLNEQFF,TGTGCCAGCGGTCCCTTAGGGACTAGTGGTCTCAATGAGCAGTTCTTC
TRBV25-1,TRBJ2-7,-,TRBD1,CASSEYGTGLYEQYF,TGTGCCAGCAGTGAATATGGGACAGGTCTCTACGAGCAGTACTTC
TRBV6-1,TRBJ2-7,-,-,CASNPQGYEQYF,TGTGCCAGCAACCCGCAGGGCTACGAGCAGTACTTC
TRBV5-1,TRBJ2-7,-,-,CAGSLAGQDPYEQYF,TGCGCCGGCAGCTTGGCCGGGCAGGATCCCTACGAGCAGTACTTC
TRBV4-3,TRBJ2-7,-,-,CASSQEGFRGEQYF,TGCGCCAGCAGCCAAGAGGGGTTCAGAGGGGAGCAGTACTTC
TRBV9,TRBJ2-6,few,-,CASSFRGDLAGANVLTF,TGTGCCAGCAGCTTTCGCGGGGATTTGGCTGGGGCCAACGTCCTGACTTTC
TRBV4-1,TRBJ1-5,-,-,CASSQGPGNQPQHF,TGCGCCAGCAGCCAAGGACCCGGGAATCAGCCCCAGCATTTT
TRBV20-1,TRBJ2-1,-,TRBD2,CSAPSSGGEDNEQFF,TGCAGTGCCCCCTCCAGCGGGGGGGAGGACAATGAGCAGTTCTTC
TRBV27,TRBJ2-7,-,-,CASSFGAITSEQYF,TGTGCCAGCAGTTTTGGTGCCATAACGTCCGAGCAGTACTTC
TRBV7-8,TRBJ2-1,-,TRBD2,CASDSGVNVDEQFF,TGTGCCAGTGATAGCGGGGTCAACGTCGATGAGCAGTTCTTC
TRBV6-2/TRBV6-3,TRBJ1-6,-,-,CASSYSDPQGMHSPLHF,TGTGCCAGCAGTTACTCGGATCCACAGGGAATGCATTCACCCCTCCACTTT
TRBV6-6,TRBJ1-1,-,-,CASSYLLVIEAFF,TGTGCCAGCAGTTACCTCCTGGTTATTGAAGCTTTCTTT
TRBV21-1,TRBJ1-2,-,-,CASSILAREALGYTF,TGTGCCAGCAGCATTTTGGCCAGGGAAGCGTTGGGCTACACCTTC
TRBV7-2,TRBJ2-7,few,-,CASSLFLYEQYF,TGTGCCAGCAGCTTATTTCTCTACGAGCAGTACTTC
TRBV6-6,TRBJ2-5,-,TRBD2,CASSTGLAQETQYF,TGTGCCAGCAGTACAGGACTAGCCCAAGAGACCCAGTACTTC